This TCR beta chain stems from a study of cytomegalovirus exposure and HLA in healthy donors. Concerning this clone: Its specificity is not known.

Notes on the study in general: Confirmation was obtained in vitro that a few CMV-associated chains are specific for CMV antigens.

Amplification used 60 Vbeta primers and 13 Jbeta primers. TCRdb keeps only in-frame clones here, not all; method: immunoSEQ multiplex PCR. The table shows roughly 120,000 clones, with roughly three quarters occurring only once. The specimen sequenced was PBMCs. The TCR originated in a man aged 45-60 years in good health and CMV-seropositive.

The CDR3 here is CASGSRSAPEQYF. The CDR3 bases are TGTGCCAGCGGCTCTCGGAGCGCGCCCGAGCAGTACTTC. The V call is TRBV5-4, the J call TRBJ2-7; D call uncertain. Looked up from germline, CDR1 is SGHNT and CDR2 is YYREEE (reference sequence). Deletions cut 7 bases from V and 6 bases from J, with 17 bases between. CDR3 size: 13 residues.